Reported below is one TCR beta chain. What it binds is not known. This sample also contains other DNA sequences that code for the same CDR3. This record comes from a study of OX40 agonist ivuxolimab in advanced cancers. General observations from the study: Specificity for antigen went undetermined in the expanded peripheral T cells. Some of the nonresponding patients also showed low levels of normalized T-cell clonal expansion.

J lost 1 base, V lost 0 bases, and 1 base had no gene match. The CDR3 contains 14 residues. CDR1 and CDR2 from the germline V gene are SGHNT and YYREEE (reference sequence). TCRdb's table, derived via immunoSEQ multiplex PCR, lists solely in-frame clones and lacks some. The sample records tens of thousands of clones, 88% being singletons. The starting material was CD4+ or CD8+ T cells sorted from blood, obtained in a trial of the OX40 agonist ivuxolimab. This TCR was sampled from an adult with an advanced solid tumor such as melanoma, head and neck, liver or kidney cancer. The rearrangement joins TRBV5-4 to TRBJ2-7, with 7 bases identical to TRBD1. The CDR3 DNA sequence: TGTGCCAGCAGCTTGGGCAGGGGGTCCTACGAGCAGTACTTC. Protein product: CASSLGRGSYEQYF.